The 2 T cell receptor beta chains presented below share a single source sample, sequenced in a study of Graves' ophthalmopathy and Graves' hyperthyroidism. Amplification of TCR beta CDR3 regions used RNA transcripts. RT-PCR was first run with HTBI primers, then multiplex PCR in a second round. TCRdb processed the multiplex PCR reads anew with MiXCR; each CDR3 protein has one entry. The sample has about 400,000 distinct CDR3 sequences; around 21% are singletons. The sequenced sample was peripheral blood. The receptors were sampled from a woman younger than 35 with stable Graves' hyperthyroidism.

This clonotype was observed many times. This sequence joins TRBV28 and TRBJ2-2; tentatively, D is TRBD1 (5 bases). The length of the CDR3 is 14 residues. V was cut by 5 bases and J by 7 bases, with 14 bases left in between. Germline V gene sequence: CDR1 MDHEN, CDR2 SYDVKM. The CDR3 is CASSPPQGRGELFF. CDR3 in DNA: TGTGCCAGCAGTCCGCCCCAGGGTCGCGGGGAGCTGTTTTTT.

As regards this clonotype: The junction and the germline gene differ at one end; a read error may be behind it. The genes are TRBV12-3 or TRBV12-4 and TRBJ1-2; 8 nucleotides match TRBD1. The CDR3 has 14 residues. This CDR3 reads CASRWTGMGYGHTF. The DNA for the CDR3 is TGTGCCAGCAGATGGACAGGGATGGGCTATGGCCACACCTTC.